These 13 T cell receptor beta chains were sequenced from one sample in a study of OX40 agonist ivuxolimab in advanced cancers. The table came from immunoSEQ multiplex PCR; TCRdb's copy has only in-frame clones and leaves some out. This sample has approximately 60,000 clones, with around 90% found just once. Source: CD4+ or CD8+ T cells sorted from blood, taken in a trial of the OX40 agonist ivuxolimab. The receptor source for this set is an adult with an advanced solid tumor such as melanoma, head and neck, liver or kidney cancer.

This rearrangement joins TRBV7-9 to TRBJ1-1; 7 bases match TRBD1. V lost 3 bases and J lost 8; bases outside the gene matches: 3. Germline-derived CDR1 and CDR2 are SEHNR and FQNEAQ (reference sequence). The CDR3 is 12 amino acids. In DNA form, the CDR3 reads TGTGCCAGCAGCTTGGGGACAGACGAAGCTTTCTTT. Protein sequence: CASSLGTDEAFF. The variable domain in full, completed from reference TRBV7-9 and TRBJ1-1, reads DTGVSQNPRHKITKRGQNVTFRCDPISEHNRLYWYRQTLGQGPEFLTYFQNEAQLEKSRLLSDRFSAERPKGSFSTLEIQRTEQGDSAMYLCASSLGTDEAFFGQGTRLTVV.

The rearrangement links TRBV5-4 to TRBJ1-2, with TRBD1 identical over 11 bases. The germline V gene encodes CDR1 SGHNT and CDR2 YYREEE (reference sequence). The CDR3 runs to 16 residues. V lost 5 bases and J lost 4; bases outside the gene matches: 10. The CDR3 nucleotides read TGTGCCAGCAGTTCCGGACAGGGGGCGCGGGGCTATGGCTACACCTTC. Translated, it gives CASSSGQGARGYGYTF.

This sequence joins TRBV7-3 and TRBJ2-1; the D gene is possibly TRBD2 (6 bases). The CDR3 covers 17 residues. From germline, CDR1 is SGHTA and CDR2 FQGTGA. The V and J ends lost 4 bases and 0 bases respectively, with 16 bases between them. This CDR3 reads CASSSLTSPGSYNEQFF. CDR3 coding DNA: TGTGCCAGCAGCTCACTTACTAGCCCCGGCTCCTACAATGAGCAGTTCTTC.

V and J are TRBV5-1 and TRBJ2-1; D is tentatively TRBD1 or TRBD2 (5 bases each). The CDR3 totals 14 residues. CDR1 SGHRS and CDR2 YFSETQ come from the germline V gene. V was shortened by 5 bases and J by 2 bases, with 11 bases between the two germline ends. This CDR3 reads CASRGTDAYNEQFF. CDR3 DNA: TGCGCCAGCAGGGGGACGGACGCCTACAATGAGCAGTTCTTC.

This clone was seen a handful of times. J is TRBJ2-7 and V is TRBV6-1, with D possibly matching TRBD1 (5 bases). Trimming pared 0 bases from V and 4 bases from J, leaving 13 bases between. CDR3 size: 15 residues. Germline lookup yields CDR1 MNHNS and CDR2 SASEGT. The CDR3 sequence: CASSEAGRLGYEQYF. CDR3 nucleotides: TGTGCCAGCAGTGAAGCGGGGCGTCTAGGGTACGAGCAGTACTTC.

The gene calls are TRBV30 and TRBJ2-7; a weak D match, TRBD2 (6 bases). Trimming removed 0 bases at V and 2 bases at J, with 20 bases between. Germline CDR1 reads GTSNPN; CDR2 reads SVGIG (reference sequence). This CDR3 is 17 amino acids long. The DNA for the CDR3 is TGTGCCTGGAGTGTATCGGAGGGACTGACCCGAGCCTACGAGCAGTACTTC. Residues: CAWSVSEGLTRAYEQYF.

The V call is TRBV7-6, the J call TRBJ2-7; 12 bases are shared with TRBD2. CDR3 size: 15 residues. Trimming took 5 bases from V and 2 from J; bases not matched to a gene: 4. Germline V lookup: CDR1 SGHVS, CDR2 FNYEAQ. DNA of the CDR3: TGTGCCAGCAGCCTGACTAGCGGGGGCCCCTACGAGCAGTACTTC. It encodes CASSLTSGGPYEQYF.

This clone has just one count. This chain uses TRBV7-9 with TRBJ2-7; possible D gene TRBD2, 5 bases. V was clipped by 1 base and J by 2 bases, with 9 bases between them. Germline CDR1 reads SEHNR; CDR2 reads FQNEAQ (reference sequence). This CDR3 comprises 14 residues. The CDR3 DNA reads TGTGCCAGCAGCTTAGAATGGGAGCCCTACGAGCAGTACTTC. It specifies CASSLEWEPYEQYF.

A note on this clone: The junction departs from the called germline gene at one end, perhaps through a read error. The genes are TRBV7-7 and TRBJ2-5, with 7 bases identical to TRBD1. This CDR3 is built from 13 residues. Germline V gene data show CDR1 as SSHAT and CDR2 as FNYEAQ (reference sequence). CDR3 nucleotide sequence: TGTGCTAGCAGATTAACAGGGGAGGAGACCCAGTACTTC. Encoded protein: CASRLTGEETQYF. The variable domain in full, with the rest retrieved from reference TRBV7-7 and TRBJ2-5, is GAGVSQSPRYKVTKRGQDVTLRCDPISSHATLYWYQQALGQGPEFLTYFNYEAQPDKSGLPSDRFSAERPEGSISTLTIQRTEQRDSAMYRCASRLTGEETQYFGPGTRLLVL.

The chain uses TRBV10-3 and TRBJ2-7; 9 bases match TRBD1. The CDR3 contains 15 residues. Trimming took 7 bases from V and 0 from J; bases not matched to a gene: 7. Germline V lookup: CDR1 ENHRY, CDR2 SYGVKD. The CDR3 loop is CAITQGQGSSYEQYF. Written as DNA, the CDR3 is TGTGCCATCACCCAGGGACAGGGTAGCTCCTACGAGCAGTACTTC.

This chain connects TRBV10-3 to TRBJ2-2; the D gene is possibly TRBD1 (6 bases). From germline, CDR1 is ENHRY and CDR2 SYGVKD. This CDR3 spans 13 amino acids. V dropped 7 bases and J dropped 5 bases, with 11 bases sitting between them. The CDR3 here is CAITGGETGELFF. In DNA, the CDR3 is TGTGCCATCACTGGGGGCGAAACCGGGGAGCTGTTTTTT.

This sequence joins TRBV9 and TRBJ1-3; D remains unclear. Trimming removed 0 bases at V and 0 bases at J, with 10 bases between. The CDR3 is made up of 16 amino acids. Looked up from germline, CDR1 is SGDLS and CDR2 is YYNGEE. CDR3 loop: CASSVVPESSGNTIYF. The CDR3 nucleotides read TGTGCCAGCAGCGTAGTCCCCGAGAGCTCTGGAAACACCATATATTTT.

With respect to this clone: Within the sample, other DNA sequences also encode this same CDR3. The V and J genes are TRBV18 and TRBJ2-3; D possibly corresponds to TRBD1 (6 bases). The V end lost 1 base, the J end lost 4 bases, and 6 bases lay between the germline ends. CDR1 is KGHSH and CDR2 is LQKENI in the germline V gene. The CDR3 is 13 residues long. Here the CDR3 reads CASSPQGADTQYF. The DNA of the CDR3 is TGTGCCAGCTCACCACAGGGGGCAGATACGCAGTATTTT.